In its sample, the clone carrying this T cell receptor (beta chain) was seen a few times. Per the germline V gene, CDR1 is SSHAT and CDR2 is FNYEAQ (reference sequence). The CDR3 sequence is 17 residues long. After removal of 1 base from V and 4 bases from J, the junction contained 12 bases not matched to a gene. This record comes from a study of shared clonotypes between healthy human individuals. Sequenced by immunoSEQ multiplex PCR; TCRdb stores in-frame clones only, minus some. The sample yields some 790,000 clones, roughly 72% seen once. V gene TRBV7-7 combines with J gene TRBJ2-5, with TRBD2 identical over 7 bases. Sequenced material: memory CD4+ T cells sorted from blood. As to subset: CD45RA-negative fraction. The sequence derives from a woman younger than 45 in good health. The CDR3 region is CASSLVGGRTPGETQYF. The CDR3 DNA is TGTGCCAGCAGCTTAGTTGGCGGGAGAACCCCTGGAGAGACCCAGTACTTC.